These 6 T cell receptor beta chains came from one sample sequenced in a study of blood T cell repertoires in COVID-19. This table comes from immunoSEQ multiplex PCR, and its TCRdb copy is limited to in-frame clones, with some not included. The top ten hold about 3% of the sample, which has about 280,000 clones, 75% to 90% seen once. The sample comprised peripheral blood. These receptor sequences come from a woman aged 30 to 39 with active or convalescent COVID-19.

The V gene is TRBV5-6, the J gene TRBJ2-7; D remains ambiguous. The CDR3 totals 11 residues. Germline V CDR1 and CDR2: SGHDT, YYEEEE. V lost 1 base, J lost 6 bases, and 5 bases lay in between. DNA of the CDR3: TGTGCCAGCAGCTTGCGGAGCGAGCAGTACTTC. Its translation is CASSLRSEQYF.

V and J are TRBV21-1 and TRBJ2-7; no DNA check was done on the table's D call, TRBD1. TRBV21-1 is assigned pseudogene status. The CDR3 sequence is 17 residues long. CDR3 loop: CASSKDPLQGTSYEQYF. DNA for the CDR3: TGTGCCAGCAGCAAAGATCCTTTACAGGGGACCTCCTACGAGCAGTACTTC.

The chain is built from TRBV27 and TRBJ2-3; D might be TRBD2 (6 bases). The CDR3 is 15 amino acids. The germline V and J ends were trimmed by 3 bases and 0 bases, with 10 bases remaining between them. In germline, CDR1 is MNHEY, CDR2 SMNVEV (reference sequence). The CDR3: CASSLGGVSTDTQYF. CDR3 in DNA: TGTGCCAGCAGTTTGGGCGGGGTCAGCACAGATACGCAGTATTTT.

The genes are TRBV6-6 and TRBJ1-1, with 8 bases that match TRBD1. This CDR3 spans 15 amino acids. CDR1 is MNHNY and CDR2 is SVGAGI in the germline V gene (reference sequence). With V trimmed by 7 bases and J by 5 bases, 12 bases remained unmatched. The CDR3 reads CASTTDRGVWTEAFF. The CDR3 DNA reads as TGTGCCAGCACCACAGACAGGGGAGTATGGACTGAAGCTTTCTTT.

This chain uses TRBV6-5 with TRBJ2-7, with 10 bases fitting TRBD1. CDR1 MNHEY and CDR2 SVGAGI come from the germline V gene. The CDR3 has 15 amino acids. V lost 9 bases, J lost 5 bases, and 13 bases stayed unmatched. CDR3 region: CASLNPGQGLNEQYF. In DNA form, the CDR3 reads TGTGCCAGTCTTAACCCGGGACAGGGGCTCAACGAGCAGTACTTC.

The table lists this clone with a count of one. The CDR3 is CASTTIEDTEAFF. The CDR3 bases are TGTGCCAGTACCACGATAGAAGATACTGAAGCTTTCTTT. The V call is TRBV19, the J call TRBJ1-1; D remains unclear. This CDR3 has 13 amino acids. V lost 7 bases, J lost 5 bases, and 14 bases lay in between. Germline CDR1 reads LNHDA; CDR2 reads SQIVND (reference sequence).